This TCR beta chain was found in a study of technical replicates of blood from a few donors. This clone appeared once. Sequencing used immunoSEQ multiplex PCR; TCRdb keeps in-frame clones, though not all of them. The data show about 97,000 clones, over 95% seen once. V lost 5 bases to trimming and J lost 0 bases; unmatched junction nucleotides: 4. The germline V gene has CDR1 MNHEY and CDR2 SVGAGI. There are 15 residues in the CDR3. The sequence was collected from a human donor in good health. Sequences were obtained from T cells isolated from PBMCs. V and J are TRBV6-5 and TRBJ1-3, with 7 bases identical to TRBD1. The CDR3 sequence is CASSLDRSSGNTIYF. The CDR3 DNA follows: TGTGCCAGCAGTCTGGACAGGAGCTCTGGAAACACCATATATTTT.